Each of the 9 T cell receptor beta chains below was sequenced from the same sample in a study of Ad26.COV2.S vaccination and SARS-CoV-2 variants. Treatment of the sample: about 20 received Ad26.COV2.S at low or high dose, single or two shots; several received placebo; per-sample allocation not given. Sampling happened 63 days after the first vaccine or placebo injection. Libraries were prepared by immunoSEQ multiplex PCR; TCRdb keeps only in-frame clonotypes and omits some of them. This sample has around 420,000 clones; over 75% occur once, and the top ten carry approximately 4%. The sample consisted of peripheral blood, taken in a trial of Ad26.COV2.S vaccine versus placebo. Receptor source: a person between 18 and 60 years old who received the Ad26.COV2.S COVID-19 vaccine or a placebo.

The chain couples TRBV7-9 to TRBJ1-1; 10 bases are a match to TRBD1. The CDR3 consists of 19 residues. Looked up from germline, CDR1 is SEHNR and CDR2 is FQNEAQ (reference sequence). J gave up 3 bases and V 1 base, and 14 bases lay outside the gene matches. CDR3 residues: CASSLEFPIGGTGDTEAFF. CDR3 bases: TGTGCCAGCAGCTTAGAGTTCCCTATTGGGGGGACAGGGGACACTGAAGCTTTCTTT. Full variable domain (outside the CDR3, taken from reference TRBV7-9 and TRBJ1-1): DTGVSQNPRHKITKRGQNVTFRCDPISEHNRLYWYRQTLGQGPEFLTYFQNEAQLEKSRLLSDRFSAERPKGSFSTLEIQRTEQGDSAMYLCASSLEFPIGGTGDTEAFFGQGTRLTVV.

This chain connects TRBV7-6 to TRBJ1-2, with a tentative D call TRBD1 (5 bases). In germline, CDR1 is SGHVS, CDR2 FNYEAQ. The V end was cut by 1 base, the J end by 7 bases, with 16 bases between. This CDR3 is built from 15 residues. CDR3 sequence reads: CASSLGRRQGSGYTF. In DNA form, the CDR3 reads TGTGCCAGCAGCTTAGGTCGGCGGCAGGGTTCTGGCTACACCTTC.

The chain recombines TRBV27 with TRBJ1-6; no reliable D call. Germline CDR1 reads MNHEY; CDR2 reads SMNVEV (reference sequence). V was trimmed by 8 bases and J by 1 base, leaving 12 bases between them. This CDR3 spans 15 amino acids. CDR3 region: CASASYRSYNSPLHF. DNA for the CDR3: TGTGCCAGCGCTTCTTATAGGTCCTATAATTCACCCCTCCACTTT.

The rearrangement links TRBV27 to TRBJ2-5; D might be TRBD1 (6 bases). Germline CDR1 and CDR2: MNHEY and SMNVEV (reference sequence). Trimming shortened V by 5 bases and J by 7 bases, and 20 bases separated the two germline ends. The CDR3 has 15 amino acids. CDR3 residues: CASSPQPRGRRTQYF. The DNA for the CDR3 is TGTGCCAGCAGTCCACAACCCAGGGGCCGCAGGACCCAGTACTTC.

The rearrangement joins TRBV19 to TRBJ1-5; D is perhaps TRBD1 (5 bases). V lost 4 bases, J lost 3 bases, and 19 bases lay in between. This CDR3 is built from 17 residues. Germline assignment: CDR1 LNHDA and CDR2 SQIVND (reference sequence). The CDR3 loop reads CASSRGRQGGLNQPQHF. CDR3 nucleotide sequence: TGTGCCAGTAGTAGGGGGAGGCAGGGCGGACTCAATCAGCCCCAGCATTTT.

J is TRBJ1-4 and V is TRBV6-1, with no clear D. From germline, CDR1 is MNHNS and CDR2 SASEGT. V was trimmed by 1 base and J by 0 bases, leaving 6 bases between them. The CDR3 totals 15 residues. CDR3 nucleotides: TGTGCCAGCAGTGAAGTGGGTGCAACTAATGAAAAACTGTTTTTT. Its translation is CASSEVGATNEKLFF.

V gene TRBV6-5 combines with J gene TRBJ2-1; TRBD2 agrees at 8 bases. This CDR3 is built from 14 residues. J gave up 7 bases and V 7 bases, and 9 bases lay outside the gene matches. Looked up from germline, CDR1 is MNHEY and CDR2 is SVGAGI. The CDR3 reads CASTLRTGGNEQFF. The CDR3 nucleotides are TGTGCCAGCACCCTAAGGACGGGAGGGAATGAGCAGTTCTTC.

This clone showed up just a few times. The chain combines TRBV5-1 with TRBJ2-1, with D maybe TRBD1 (6 bases). This CDR3 has 15 amino acids. Trimming shortened V by 4 bases and J by 0 bases, and 11 bases separated the two germline ends. Per germline, CDR1 SGHRS and CDR2 YFSETQ. This CDR3 is CASSQDSSSYNEQFF. The CDR3 region has the DNA TGCGCCAGCAGCCAGGACAGCAGCTCCTACAATGAGCAGTTCTTC.

V and J are TRBV6-4 and TRBJ1-5; D gene ambiguous. The germline V and J ends were trimmed by 5 bases and 5 bases, with 10 bases remaining between them. The CDR3 is 13 residues long. CDR1 is MRHNA and CDR2 is SNTAGT in the germline V gene. This CDR3 is CASSPYQDQPQHF. The CDR3 nucleotides are TGTGCCAGCAGTCCGTATCAAGATCAGCCCCAGCATTTT.